These 19 T cell receptor beta chains share one sample of origin, sequenced in a study of T cell responses to AZD1222 COVID-19 vaccine. Only in-frame clones appear in the TCRdb table, and some are missing; sequencing was by immunoSEQ multiplex PCR. The sample yields 100,000 to 150,000 clones, under 95% seen once. Sequences were derived from peripheral blood, sampled 28 days after the second AZD1222 dose. The receptors were gathered from an adult who received the AZD1222 COVID-19 vaccine.

CDR3 sequence: CASSPRQGENTGELFF. The CDR3 DNA is TGTGCCAGCAGCCCAAGACAGGGGGAGAACACCGGGGAGCTGTTTTTT. This chain uses TRBV11-2 with TRBJ2-2, with TRBD1 matching 9 bases. CDR3 length: 16 amino acids. Germline trimming cut 5 bases from V and 1 base from J; bases unmatched to any gene: 5. Germline V gene lookup returns CDR1 SGHAT and CDR2 FQNNGV.

V and J are TRBV6-5 and TRBJ2-7; the D is unclear. The V gene lost 6 bases and the J gene lost 3 bases, with 6 bases spanning the gap. The germline gives CDR1 MNHEY, CDR2 SVGAGI. This CDR3 region has 11 residues. The CDR3 is CASRDLYEQYF. As DNA, the CDR3 is TGTGCCAGCAGAGACCTCTACGAGCAGTACTTC.

The chain has TRBV19 and TRBJ2-2; unclear D gene. With 7 bases removed from V and 1 base from J, the gap between germline ends came to 13 bases. Per the germline V gene, CDR1 is LNHDA and CDR2 is SQIVND (reference sequence). The CDR3 has 15 residues. The CDR3, as DNA: TGTGCCAGTAAGGTAGGGCAGCTGAACACCGGGGAGCTGTTTTTT. This translates into CASKVGQLNTGELFF. Combining the CDR3 with reference TRBV19 and TRBJ2-2 gives the whole variable domain DGGITQSPKYLFRKEGQNVTLSCEQNLNHDAMYWYRQDPGQGLRLIYYSQIVNDFQKGDIAEGYSVSREKKESFPLTVTSAQKNPTAFYLCASKVGQLNTGELFFGEGSRLTVL.

J is TRBJ2-7 and V is TRBV3-1 (or the pseudogene TRBV3-2); D is uncertain. This CDR3 is built from 13 residues. Trimming cost V 0 bases and J 2 bases, with 5 bases left between them. The V gene's germline CDR1 is LGHDT and CDR2 YNNKEL (reference sequence). CDR3 DNA sequence: TGTGCCAGCAGCCAAGAGTGGCCCTACGAGCAGTACTTC. Protein: CASSQEWPYEQYF.

V gene TRBV28 combines with J gene TRBJ1-2; D unresolved. The CDR3 totals 12 residues. The germline V gene encodes CDR1 MDHEN and CDR2 SYDVKM. V dropped 5 bases and J dropped 4 bases, with 8 bases sitting between them. The DNA for the CDR3 is TGTGCCAGCAGTCTAGGACTCTATGGCTACACCTTC. Translation gives CASSLGLYGYTF.

The chain couples TRBV5-1 to TRBJ1-2; 9 nucleotides align to TRBD1. This CDR3 spans 16 amino acids. V was clipped by 4 bases and J by 4 bases; unmatched bases: 11. Germline V gene lookup returns CDR1 SGHRS and CDR2 YFSETQ. CDR3 region: CASSPRQGVGSYGYTF. The CDR3, as DNA: TGCGCCAGCAGCCCCAGACAGGGGGTGGGGAGCTATGGCTACACCTTC.

V and J are TRBV4-1 and TRBJ1-2, with 8 bases lining up with TRBD1. Germline V gene sequence: CDR1 MGHRA, CDR2 YSYEKL. The CDR3 length is 16 residues. J lost 3 bases, V lost 0 bases, and 6 bases had no gene match. The CDR3 DNA reads TGCGCCAGCAGCCAAGAGCCGACAGGGGCGTACTATGGCTACACCTTC. Translating it yields CASSQEPTGAYYGYTF.

The chain combines TRBV23-1 with TRBJ1-4; TRBD1 is a possible D gene (5 bases). TRBV23-1 is an ORF; its function is uncertain. Trimming stripped 3 bases from V and 4 bases from J, with 12 bases between. The CDR3 is made up of 15 amino acids. The CDR3 protein is CASSHSGTLNEKLFF. The CDR3 DNA reads TGCGCCAGCAGTCATTCCGGGACTCTTAATGAAAAACTGTTTTTT.

This chain joins TRBV20-1 and TRBJ1-1; TRBD1 might be the D (5 bases). Between the trimmed V and J ends, which lost 3 bases and 10 bases, there was a span of 15 bases. The CDR3 runs 12 residues. CDR1 and CDR2 (germline): DFQATT, SNEGSKA (reference sequence). CDR3 DNA: TGCAGTGCTAGTAAGGCAGGGTACGGAGCTTTCTTT. This sequence encodes CSASKAGYGAFF.

The rearrangement joins TRBV5-1 to TRBJ2-1; possibly TRBD1 for D (5 bases). Germline lookup yields CDR1 SGHRS and CDR2 YFSETQ. This CDR3 has 13 residues. Trimming shortened V by 0 bases and J by 10 bases, and 11 bases separated the two germline ends. CDR3 in amino acids: CASSLAATDEQFF. CDR3 nucleotides: TGCGCCAGCAGCTTGGCCGCGACAGACGAGCAGTTCTTC.

The chain couples TRBV2 to TRBJ1-5; D unclear. Trimming took off 1 base at V and 2 bases at J, with 12 bases between the two ends. The CDR3 is 16 residues long. Germline CDR1 and CDR2: SNHLY and FYNNEI. The CDR3 DNA is TGTGCCAGCAGTGAAGGGGTCAGAGGAGGCAATCAGCCCCAGCATTTT. It codes for CASSEGVRGGNQPQHF.

The chain is built from TRBV11-2 and TRBJ1-2, with no clear D. The CDR3 totals 15 residues. V was trimmed by 1 base and J by 8 bases, leaving 17 bases between them. CDR1 is SGHAT and CDR2 is FQNNGV in the germline V gene. CDR3 sequence (DNA): TGTGCCAGCAGCTTAGTCGCTCCGGCAGTTGGAGGCTACACCTTC. Translated, it gives CASSLVAPAVGGYTF.

A single count supports this clone. V is TRBV27 and J is TRBJ2-3; 7 bases are shared with TRBD2. Trimming took 6 bases from V and 2 from J; bases not matched to a gene: 5. CDR1 is MNHEY and CDR2 is SMNVEV in the germline V gene (reference sequence). The CDR3 has 14 amino acids. The CDR3 here is CASSTGTTTDTQYF. CDR3 nucleotide sequence: TGTGCCAGCAGCACTGGGACTACCACAGATACGCAGTATTTT.

The chain employs TRBV19 and TRBJ2-1; 14 bases are a match to TRBD2. CDR1 is LNHDA and CDR2 is SQIVND in the germline V gene (reference sequence). V trimming: 5 bases; J trimming: 0 bases; junction bases outside the gene matches: 15. The CDR3 is 21 residues long. This CDR3 is CASSYPPGTSGRRRSYNEQFF. The CDR3 DNA is TGTGCCAGTAGTTACCCCCCGGGGACTAGCGGGAGACGTCGCTCCTACAATGAGCAGTTCTTC.

V and J are TRBV28 and TRBJ1-2; weak D call: TRBD1 (6 bases). V was shortened by 11 bases and J by 3 bases, with 13 bases between the two germline ends. Germline values: CDR1 MDHEN, CDR2 SYDVKM. The CDR3 is made up of 12 amino acids. CDR3 in amino acids: CASGYRDYGYTF. The CDR3, as DNA: TGTGCCTCGGGTTACAGGGACTATGGCTACACCTTC.

Written as DNA, the CDR3 is TGTGCCAGCTCACCAATTTCCGGAGGAGAGACTGAAGCTTTCTTT. It specifies CASSPISGGETEAFF. The gene calls are TRBV18 and TRBJ1-1; D remains unclear. Germline V gene data show CDR1 as KGHSH and CDR2 as LQKENI. The V and J ends lost 2 bases and 5 bases respectively, with 15 bases between them. CDR3 length equals 15 residues.

The chain employs TRBV7-9 and TRBJ1-1, with a weak D call TRBD1 (5 bases). V lost 1 base to trimming and J lost 1 base, with 10 bases between them. The CDR3 totals 15 residues. Germline V gene data show CDR1 as SEHNR and CDR2 as FQNEAQ (reference sequence). The CDR3 coding sequence is TGTGCCAGCAGCTTAGGAGGACATCCGAACACTGAAGCTTTCTTT. This codes for CASSLGGHPNTEAFF. The variable domain in full, with the rest retrieved from reference TRBV7-9 and TRBJ1-1, is DTGVSQNPRHKITKRGQNVTFRCDPISEHNRLYWYRQTLGQGPEFLTYFQNEAQLEKSRLLSDRFSAERPKGSFSTLEIQRTEQGDSAMYLCASSLGGHPNTEAFFGQGTRLTVV.

The chain links TRBV18 to TRBJ1-1, with unresolved D. This CDR3 region has 15 residues. Deletions cut 3 bases from V and 0 bases from J, with 11 bases between. The germline V gene has CDR1 KGHSH and CDR2 LQKENI. CDR3 sequence reads: CASSPFGGVNTEAFF. In nucleotides, the CDR3 is TGTGCCAGCTCACCTTTTGGTGGGGTGAACACTGAAGCTTTCTTT.

In its sample, this clone was seen once. The V gene is TRBV4-1, the J gene TRBJ2-3, with TRBD2 matching over 7 bases. The V segment lost 2 bases and the J segment 3 bases; nucleotides outside the gene matches: 2. Germline-derived CDR1 and CDR2 are MGHRA and YSYEKL. The length of the CDR3 is 14 residues. This chain's CDR3 is CASSQPGLTDTQYF. In DNA, the CDR3 is TGCGCCAGCAGCCAACCGGGACTAACAGATACGCAGTATTTT.